This T cell receptor (beta chain) was found in a study of blood T cell repertoires in COVID-19. Using immunoSEQ multiplex PCR, the repertoire was profiled, and TCRdb retains in-frame clones only, with some absent. The table has more than 90,000 clones, about nine tenths seen once. This clone was recorded once. Germline-derived CDR1 and CDR2 are SGHTS and YDEGEE. This CDR3 is 14 amino acids long. The V gene lost 3 bases and the J gene lost 13 bases, with 22 bases spanning the gap. The genes are TRBV5-8 and TRBJ1-1, with D perhaps matching TRBD1 (5 bases). The sample was peripheral blood. This receptor was obtained from a human donor in a cohort sampled during active COVID-19. The CDR3 DNA reads as TGTGCCAGCAGCTCCGCTCGCCCGCGGGGCGGTGGTTTCTTT. Its protein is CASSSARPRGGGFF.